This is a list of T cell receptor beta chains from one sample in a study of OX40 agonist ivuxolimab in advanced cancers. The repertoire was sequenced with immunoSEQ multiplex PCR; TCRdb's copy has only in-frame clones and lacks some. The sample records some 80,000 clones, approximately 84% being singletons. Material: CD4+ or CD8+ T cells sorted from blood, obtained in a trial of the OX40 agonist ivuxolimab. Receptors originate from an adult with an advanced solid tumor such as melanoma, head and neck, liver or kidney cancer. CDR3s include the opening cysteine and the closing phenylalanine or tryptophan. D genes are given only for firm matches. Clone size is not always given. Where it is, it says once, few, many or a class for expanded clones.

V,J,size,D,CDR3,DNA
TRBV7-9,TRBJ2-7,NA,TRBD1,CASSLGWGQVAEQYF,TGTGCCAGCAGCTTAGGTTGGGGACAGGTCGCCGAGCAGTACTTC
TRBV27,TRBJ2-3,NA,TRBD1,CASSLLGGRGLTDTQYF,TGTGCCAGCAGTCTCTTAGGGGGCAGGGGGCTTACAGATACGCAGTATTTT
TRBV7-9,TRBJ1-5,NA,NA,CASSPQGLNQPQHF,TGTGCCAGCAGCCCGCAGGGGTTGAATCAGCCCCAGCATTTT
TRBV4-1,TRBJ2-1,NA,TRBD2,CASSFQLAASYNEQFF,TGCGCCAGCAGCTTCCAACTAGCGGCCTCCTACAATGAGCAGTTCTTC
TRBV10-3,TRBJ1-1,NA,NA,CAISEFFREAFF,TGTGCCATCAGTGAGTTTTTCAGGGAAGCTTTCTTT
TRBV19,TRBJ1-1,once,TRBD1,CASSRTGLAEAFF,TGTGCCAGTAGTCGGACAGGGCTCGCTGAAGCTTTCTTT
TRBV11-1,TRBJ2-1,NA,NA,CASSLFDGYNEQFF,TGTGCCAGCAGCCTCTTTGACGGTTACAATGAGCAGTTCTTC
TRBV11-1,TRBJ2-5,NA,NA,CASSFRQMGETQYF,TGTGCCAGCAGCTTTCGGCAGATGGGGGAGACCCAGTACTTC
TRBV9,TRBJ2-2,NA,TRBD2,CASSRLAGAVGELFF,TGTGCCAGCAGCCGACTAGCGGGAGCGGTCGGGGAGCTGTTTTTT
TRBV7-6,TRBJ2-7,NA,NA,CASSLRVDSYEQYF,TGTGCCAGCAGCTTAAGGGTTGACTCCTACGAGCAGTACTTC
TRBV7-2,TRBJ2-1,NA,NA,CASSPGNTAREQFF,TGTGCCAGCAGCCCCGGTAACACCGCCCGCGAGCAGTTCTTC
TRBV10-1,TRBJ2-3,NA,TRBD1,CASSETGGGGDTQYF,TGCGCCAGCAGTGAGACAGGGGGCGGAGGAGATACGCAGTATTTT
TRBV7-3,TRBJ1-2,NA,TRBD1,CASSSWTGDGYTF,TGTGCCAGCAGCTCGTGGACAGGGGATGGCTACACCTTC
TRBV5-6,TRBJ2-3,NA,NA,CASSPLWGGTDTQYF,TGTGCCAGCAGCCCACTTTGGGGTGGTACAGATACGCAGTATTTT
TRBV6-5,TRBJ1-2,few,NA,CASRESGGYGYTF,TGTGCCAGTCGGGAGTCTGGGGGCTATGGCTACACCTTC
TRBV9,TRBJ2-1,NA,TRBD2,CASSPSGGREHNEQFF,TGTGCCAGCAGCCCTAGCGGGGGCCGGGAACACAATGAGCAGTTCTTC
TRBV11-2,TRBJ2-1,NA,NA,CASSLEGPSYNEQFF,TGTGCCAGCAGCTTAGAGGGCCCGTCCTACAATGAGCAGTTCTTC
TRBV7-2,TRBJ2-5,once,NA,CASTLGGASVETQYF,TGTGCCAGCACCTTAGGTGGGGCGTCCGTAGAGACCCAGTACTTC
TRBV2,TRBJ2-7,NA,NA,CASSRRMAYEQYF,TGTGCCAGCAGCAGACGGATGGCCTACGAGCAGTACTTC
TRBV7-6,TRBJ1-3,NA,TRBD1,CASSPYRDRAGNTIYF,TGTGCCAGCAGCCCTTACCGGGACAGGGCTGGAAACACCATATATTTT
TRBV9,TRBJ2-2,NA,NA,CASSSSTSGWGPRAGELFF,TGTGCCAGCAGCTCCTCCACGTCGGGGTGGGGACCGCGGGCCGGGGAGCTGTTTTTT
TRBV7-6,TRBJ2-7,NA,NA,CASSLSGGPLYEQYF,TGTGCCAGCAGCTTGAGCGGAGGGCCCCTCTACGAGCAGTACTTC
TRBV29-1,TRBJ2-5,NA,TRBD2,CSVLWTSGMEETQYF,TGCAGCGTCCTTTGGACTAGCGGGATGGAAGAGACCCAGTACTTC
TRBV5-6,TRBJ2-7,NA,NA,CASSLGLEYYEQYF,TGTGCCAGCAGCTTGGGGTTGGAATACTACGAGCAGTACTTC
TRBV9,TRBJ1-4,medium-sized,NA,CASSVGVYGEKLFF,TGTGCCAGCAGCGTGGGAGTTTATGGAGAAAAACTGTTTTTT
TRBV5-8,TRBJ2-2,NA,NA,CASSLLGRELFF,TGTGCCAGCAGCTTGCTGGGTCGGGAGCTGTTTTTT
TRBV5-1,TRBJ2-2,NA,NA,CASSLVSGSLGELFF,TGCGCCAGCAGCTTGGTTTCAGGGTCCCTCGGGGAGCTGTTTTTT
TRBV7-9,TRBJ1-4,NA,TRBD1,CASSLAPGTGRFEEKLFF,TGTGCCAGCAGCTTAGCCCCCGGGACAGGCCGATTCGAGGAAAAACTGTTTTTT
TRBV18,TRBJ1-1,NA,NA,CASSPHQDYTEAFF,TGTGCCAGCTCACCACATCAAGATTACACTGAAGCTTTCTTT
TRBV19,TRBJ2-6,NA,NA,CASSRDSADSGANVLTF,TGTGCCAGTAGTAGGGACTCTGCGGACTCTGGGGCCAACGTCCTGACTTTC
TRBV4-3,TRBJ1-3,NA,NA,CASSQEFTVGNTIYF,TGCGCCAGCAGCCAAGAGTTCACCGTTGGAAACACCATATATTTT
TRBV2,TRBJ1-2,NA,TRBD1,CASSGQGEDHGYTF,TGTGCCAGCAGTGGTCAGGGGGAAGATCATGGCTACACCTTC
TRBV11-2,TRBJ1-1,NA,NA,CASSHRRKGFEAFF,TGTGCCAGCAGCCACCGCCGTAAAGGTTTTGAAGCTTTCTTT
TRBV19,TRBJ1-2,NA,NA,CASSSGLGRGNYGYTF,TGTGCCAGTAGCAGTGGGCTGGGCAGGGGTAACTATGGCTACACCTTC
TRBV20-1,TRBJ2-1,NA,NA,CSAPRNNEQFF,TGCAGTGCTCCTAGGAACAATGAGCAGTTCTTC
TRBV5-8,TRBJ1-1,once,NA,CASSFRRLNTEAFF,TGTGCCAGCAGCTTTCGGAGGCTGAACACTGAAGCTTTCTTT
TRBV4-1,TRBJ1-4,NA,NA,CASSQEVAVTAQSEKLFF,TGCGCCAGCAGCCAAGAGGTAGCTGTAACAGCCCAAAGTGAAAAACTGTTTTTT
TRBV5-4,TRBJ1-2,NA,NA,CASSKGGNNPYGYTF,TGTGCCAGCAGCAAGGGGGGGAATAACCCCTATGGCTACACCTTC
TRBV2,TRBJ2-1,NA,TRBD2,CASSEVKGGRRNEQFF,TGTGCCAGCAGTGAGGTTAAGGGAGGGCGTAGGAATGAGCAGTTCTTC
TRBV6-6,TRBJ1-1,NA,TRBD1,CASSYSGTGNTEAFF,TGTGCCAGCAGTTACTCGGGGACAGGGAACACTGAAGCTTTCTTT
TRBV9,TRBJ1-3,NA,NA,CASGVELGYTIYF,TGTGCCAGCGGCGTAGAGCTGGGATACACCATATATTTT
TRBV29-1,TRBJ2-5,NA,TRBD2,CSVYRTSGRRETQYF,TGCAGCGTCTACCGGACTAGCGGGAGGAGGGAGACCCAGTACTTC
TRBV18,TRBJ1-2,few,NA,CASSPRPEGDGYTF,TGTGCCAGCTCACCACGACCTGAGGGAGATGGCTACACCTTC
TRBV4-2,TRBJ2-6,NA,NA,CASSRGTAAGANVLTF,TGTGCCAGCAGCCGAGGGACGGCCGCAGGGGCCAACGTCCTGACTTTC
TRBV6-6,TRBJ1-1,NA,NA,CASSYSLNTEAFF,TGTGCCAGCAGTTACTCGTTGAACACTGAAGCTTTCTTT
TRBV29-1,TRBJ1-1,NA,TRBD1,CSVGTVNLNTEAFF,TGCAGCGTCGGGACAGTCAACCTGAACACTGAAGCTTTCTTT
TRBV4-1,TRBJ2-1,NA,NA,CASSQASQGGEQFF,TGCGCCAGCAGCCAAGCTAGTCAGGGGGGTGAGCAGTTCTTC
TRBV30,TRBJ1-5,NA,NA,CASSPGNNQPQHF,TGTGCCTCAAGTCCAGGGAACAATCAGCCCCAGCATTTT
TRBV7-3,TRBJ2-7,NA,NA,CASSLQYEQYF,TGTGCCAGCAGCTTACAATACGAGCAGTACTTC
TRBV10-3,TRBJ1-6,NA,NA,CAISPGGGTPGSPLHF,TGTGCCATCAGCCCCGGGGGCGGGACACCAGGGTCACCCCTCCACTTT
TRBV10-3,TRBJ2-7,once,NA,CAISETTSSYEQYF,TGTGCCATCAGTGAGACGACTAGTTCCTACGAGCAGTACTTC
TRBV11-3,TRBJ1-1,NA,TRBD1,CASSSGTVNVYTEAFF,TGTGCCAGCAGCTCCGGGACAGTTAATGTCTACACTGAAGCTTTCTTT
TRBV6-1,TRBJ2-2,NA,TRBD1,CASAGQGNVPGELFF,TGTGCCAGCGCCGGACAGGGTAACGTCCCCGGGGAGCTGTTTTTT
TRBV18,TRBJ2-5,once,NA,CASSPSTSAGETQYF,TGTGCCAGCTCACCCTCGACTAGTGCTGGGGAGACCCAGTACTTC
TRBV9,TRBJ2-3,NA,NA,CASSVVSGGGTDTQYF,TGTGCCAGCAGCGTAGTGTCGGGGGGCGGGACAGATACGCAGTATTTT
TRBV11-2,TRBJ1-2,few,NA,CASSLDRSEAGGYTF,TGTGCCAGCAGCTTAGATAGGTCGGAAGCGGGTGGCTACACCTTC
TRBV27,TRBJ1-4,NA,NA,CASSFPRVREKLFF,TGTGCCAGCAGTTTTCCCAGGGTTAGAGAAAAACTGTTTTTT
TRBV19,TRBJ2-1,NA,TRBD1,CASTGQLNEQFF,TGTGCCAGTACGGGACAGCTTAATGAGCAGTTCTTC
TRBV7-7,TRBJ2-1,NA,TRBD1,CASSPDRVGYEQFF,TGTGCCAGCAGCCCGGACAGGGTAGGCTATGAGCAGTTCTTC
TRBV6-5,TRBJ1-6,NA,NA,CASSEGPSNSPLHF,TGTGCCAGCAGTGAAGGGCCTTCAAATTCACCCCTCCACTTT